The next 16 T cell receptor beta chains were all read from a single sample in a study of STAT5B mutations in CD4+ large granular lymphocyte leukemia. The assay was immunoSEQ multiplex PCR, and TCRdb's table has in-frame clones only and misses some. The sample contains tens of thousands of clones, more than 75% of which appear only once. Sequencing was performed on CD4+ T cells from blood buffy coats. Receptor source: a human donor in good health.

The CDR3 DNA reads TGTGCCACCAGCAGGGGGGGGACCGGGGACTTGGGCTACACCTTC. It yields the protein CATSRGGTGDLGYTF. The chain joins TRBV15 to TRBJ1-2, with D possibly TRBD1 on 5 matching bases. Germline-derived CDR1 and CDR2 are LNHNV and YYDKDF (reference sequence). CDR3 length equals 15 residues. Between the trimmed V and J ends, which lost 3 bases and 8 bases, there was a span of 19 bases.

DNA for the CDR3: TGTGCCAGCACTCGTATGGGGGCCGGGGGATCCTACGAGCAGTACTTC. This translates into CASTRMGAGGSYEQYF. This chain uses TRBV28 with TRBJ2-7; D assignment may be TRBD1 or TRBD2 (6 bases each). Germline CDR1 MDHEN, CDR2 SYDVKM. This CDR3 spans 16 amino acids. V was cut by 7 bases and J by 1 base, with 20 bases left in between.

This clone has only a few counts. CDR3 coding DNA: TGTGCCAGCAGCGTTTCAGGGAACACCGGGGAGCTGTTTTTT. Its translation: CASSVSGNTGELFF. The V call is TRBV9, the J call TRBJ2-2; D unresolved. Trimming took 2 bases from V and 1 from J, leaving 6 bases between them. Germline V gene sequence: CDR1 SGDLS, CDR2 YYNGEE. The CDR3 totals 14 residues.

The chain couples TRBV9 to TRBJ2-7, with 7 bases fitting TRBD2. The germline V gene has CDR1 SGDLS and CDR2 YYNGEE. This CDR3 is 15 amino acids long. Germline trimming cut 3 bases from V and 3 bases from J; bases unmatched to any gene: 9. The CDR3 protein is CASSAQSGVSYEQYF. CDR3 bases: TGTGCCAGCAGCGCACAGAGCGGGGTTAGCTACGAGCAGTACTTC. Filled out from reference TRBV9 and TRBJ2-7, the complete variable domain reads DSGVTQTPKHLITATGQRVTLRCSPRSGDLSVYWYQQSLDQGLQFLIQYYNGEERAKGNILERFSAQQFPDLHSELNLSSLELGDSALYFCASSAQSGVSYEQYFGPGTRLTVT.

The chain employs TRBV5-1 and TRBJ2-2, with D tentatively TRBD2 (6 bases). The length of the CDR3 is 15 residues. Trimming cost V 1 base and J 7 bases, with 14 bases left between them. Germline V gene data show CDR1 as SGHRS and CDR2 as YFSETQ. The CDR3 reads CASSLSSSAGGELFF. In DNA form, the CDR3 reads TGCGCCAGCAGCTTGAGTTCTAGCGCTGGCGGGGAGCTGTTTTTT.

CDR3 DNA sequence: TGTGCCAGCAGTACCACTGGGGACACTGAAGCTTTCTTT. Amino acid sequence: CASSTTGDTEAFF. V gene TRBV6-6 combines with J gene TRBJ1-1; D remains unclear. The V and J ends lost 5 bases and 3 bases respectively, with 10 bases between them. CDR3 length: 13 amino acids. Germline loops: CDR1 MNHNY, CDR2 SVGAGI (reference sequence).

This chain links TRBV7-3 with TRBJ1-1; 8 positions match TRBD1. Per germline, CDR1 SGHTA and CDR2 FQGTGA. Trimming at V came to 5 bases and at J to 11 bases, leaving 10 bases not matched to a gene. This CDR3 comprises 13 residues. The CDR3 nucleotides are TGTGCCAGCAGCACCGGACAGGGTTTCGGGGCTTTCTTT. It translates to CASSTGQGFGAFF.

The V gene is TRBV19, the J gene TRBJ2-3; D unclear. Germline assignment: CDR1 LNHDA and CDR2 SQIVND (reference sequence). V gave up 3 bases and J gave up 0 bases, with 13 bases separating them. The length of the CDR3 is 16 residues. The CDR3 DNA is TGTGCCAGTAGTATCCCTAGGGCAACTAGCACAGATACGCAGTATTTT. Its protein is CASSIPRATSTDTQYF.

The chain has TRBV27 and TRBJ2-3, with no clear D. V was trimmed by 6 bases and J by 4 bases, leaving 14 bases between them. Germline V gene sequence: CDR1 MNHEY, CDR2 SMNVEV (reference sequence). The CDR3 totals 14 residues. CDR3 sequence: CASSPGPRADTQYF. The CDR3 coding sequence is TGTGCCAGCAGCCCTGGCCCCCGGGCAGATACGCAGTATTTT.

This chain connects TRBV2 to TRBJ2-3; 10 bases agree with TRBD2. This CDR3 contains 15 residues. Per the germline V gene, CDR1 is SNHLY and CDR2 is FYNNEI. After removal of 5 bases from V and 4 bases from J, the junction contained 6 bases not matched to a gene. The CDR3 protein is CASSPSGGGPDTQYF. The CDR3 bases are TGTGCCAGCAGTCCCAGCGGGGGGGGACCAGATACGCAGTATTTT.

The chain carries TRBV19 and TRBJ1-2; D not certain. The V and J ends lost 4 bases and 4 bases respectively, with 16 bases between them. Germline assignment: CDR1 LNHDA and CDR2 SQIVND (reference sequence). There are 15 residues in the CDR3. CDR3 DNA: TGTGCCAGTAGTAACCTGGCGGGAACGGCCTATGGCTACACCTTC. Translated: CASSNLAGTAYGYTF. Together with reference TRBV19 and TRBJ1-2, the CDR3 gives the full variable domain: DGGITQSPKYLFRKEGQNVTLSCEQNLNHDAMYWYRQDPGQGLRLIYYSQIVNDFQKGDIAEGYSVSREKKESFPLTVTSAQKNPTAFYLCASSNLAGTAYGYTFGSGTRLTVV.

J is TRBJ2-2 and V is TRBV7-6; D remains unclear. Germline values: CDR1 SGHVS, CDR2 FNYEAQ. Trimming removed 1 base at V and 4 bases at J, with 10 bases between. This CDR3 has 15 residues. CDR3 DNA sequence: TGTGCCAGCAGCTTAGTTTGGGTCGGCACCGGGGAGCTGTTTTTT. This codes for CASSLVWVGTGELFF.

The chain employs TRBV5-6 and TRBJ2-3; 11 nucleotides agree with TRBD2. The CDR3 runs to 16 residues. Germline trimming cut 4 bases from V and 0 bases from J; bases unmatched to any gene: 4. Germline CDR1 is SGHDT and CDR2 is YYEEEE. The CDR3 protein is CASSRRLAGSTDTQYF. Here the CDR3 DNA reads TGTGCCAGCAGCCGGCGACTAGCGGGGAGCACAGATACGCAGTATTTT.

V usage is TRBV28 and J usage is TRBJ2-3, with 7 bases fitting TRBD2. CDR3 length: 14 residues. CDR1 MDHEN and CDR2 SYDVKM come from the germline V gene. V lost 10 bases to trimming and J lost 1 base; unmatched junction nucleotides: 8. The CDR3 bases are TGTGCCATCCGCCGCGGGGGTGGCACAGATACGCAGTATTTT. Its translation: CAIRRGGGTDTQYF.

The chain has TRBV7-2 and TRBJ2-7, with a possible D match to TRBD1 (6 bases). This CDR3 contains 13 residues. CDR1 is SGHTA, CDR2 FQGNSA, per germline. V lost 5 bases and J lost 6, with 14 bases in between. This CDR3 is CASSQRTVREQYF. CDR3 in DNA: TGTGCCAGCAGCCAAAGGACAGTACGCGAGCAGTACTTC. The full variable domain, completed using reference TRBV7-2 and TRBJ2-7, is GAGVSQSPSNKVTEKGKDVELRCDPISGHTALYWYRQSLGQGLEFLIYFQGNSAPDKSGLPSDRFSAERTGGSVSTLTIQRTQQEDSAVYLCASSQRTVREQYFGPGTRLTVT.

The chain recombines TRBV7-9 with TRBJ1-5; D remains unclear. Trimming left V 5 bases short and J 2 bases short, with 10 bases between. The CDR3 totals 14 residues. Germline loops: CDR1 SEHNR, CDR2 FQNEAQ (reference sequence). The CDR3 sequence: CASSRLGGNQPQHF. The DNA for the CDR3 is TGTGCCAGCAGCCGGTTGGGTGGCAATCAGCCCCAGCATTTT.